These 3 T cell receptor beta chains originate from one sample sequenced in a study of multiple sclerosis patients with progressive multifocal leukoencephalopathy. This table comes from immunoSEQ multiplex PCR, and its TCRdb copy is limited to in-frame clones, with some not included. In the table there are fewer than 35,000 clones, more than 85% of which are singletons. Stated time point: time of PML onset. Specimen: PBMCs, collected from a patient treated with natalizumab. These TCRs come from a human donor with progressive multifocal leukoencephalopathy.

The chain uses TRBV28 and TRBJ1-1, with D possibly matching TRBD1 (6 bases). The V end lost 3 bases, the J end lost 2 bases, and 19 bases lay between the germline ends. The germline gives CDR1 MDHEN, CDR2 SYDVKM. CDR3 length: 17 amino acids. CDR3 DNA sequence: TGTGCCAGCAGTTTGGAGGTTGGGGACACCAGAAACACTGAAGCTTTCTTT. This sequence encodes CASSLEVGDTRNTEAFF.

The chain couples TRBV13 to TRBJ2-7; D remains ambiguous. V lost 6 bases, J lost 4 bases, and 13 bases lay in between. The CDR3 extends over 13 amino acids. CDR1 is PRHDT, CDR2 FYEKMQ, per germline (reference sequence). CDR3 sequence reads: CASRPGGSYEQYF. In DNA form, the CDR3 reads TGTGCCAGCAGACCGGGTGGGTCGTACGAGCAGTACTTC.

This clone was seen a handful of times. CDR3 region: CASRRQGGNEKLFF. The CDR3 nucleotides are TGTGCCAGCAGACGACAGGGAGGGAATGAAAAACTGTTTTTT. The chain carries TRBV6-5 and TRBJ1-4; 7 nucleotides align to TRBD1. Germline loops: CDR1 MNHEY, CDR2 SVGAGI. The V segment lost 6 bases and the J segment 5 bases; nucleotides outside the gene matches: 6. CDR3 size: 14 residues.